Listed here are 21 T cell receptor beta chains from one sample, sequenced in a study of cytomegalovirus exposure and HLA in healthy donors. With 60 Vbeta and 13 Jbeta primers, the PCR was carried out. Generated by immunoSEQ multiplex PCR, the TCRdb table keeps only in-frame clones and is missing some. The repertoire consists of fewer than 300,000 clones, with roughly 80% occurring once and the leading ten covering about 0.29%. Specimen: PBMCs. The receptors were gathered from a girl aged 2 to 9 in good health and CMV-seronegative.

This clone turned up a few times. For the CDR3, the DNA is TGTGCCACCTCCCGCTACGAGCAGTACTTC. Translated, it gives CATSRYEQYF. The rearrangement joins TRBV6-6 to TRBJ2-7; D is ambiguous. Germline values: CDR1 MNHNY, CDR2 SVGAGI (reference sequence). The CDR3 covers 10 residues. Deletions cut 10 bases from V and 3 bases from J, with 7 bases between.

The gene calls are TRBV7-9 and TRBJ2-7; tentatively, D is TRBD2 (5 bases). The CDR3 is made up of 11 amino acids. V was pared by 7 bases and J by 4 bases, with 8 bases between. Per the germline V gene, CDR1 is SEHNR and CDR2 is FQNEAQ (reference sequence). CDR3 in amino acids: CASTGGYEQYF. The CDR3, as DNA: TGTGCCAGCACGGGCGGGTACGAGCAGTACTTC.

V is TRBV19 and J is TRBJ1-1; a possible D gene is TRBD1 (5 bases). The CDR3 totals 11 residues. The germline V gene has CDR1 LNHDA and CDR2 SQIVND (reference sequence). V was trimmed by 4 bases and J by 6 bases, leaving 6 bases between them. The CDR3: CASSTGPEAFF. In nucleotides, the CDR3 is TGTGCCAGTAGTACAGGGCCTGAAGCTTTCTTT.

V gene TRBV2 combines with J gene TRBJ1-6; D remains ambiguous. The germline gives CDR1 SNHLY, CDR2 FYNNEI. The V and J ends lost 8 bases and 0 bases respectively, with 11 bases between them. This CDR3 is built from 15 residues. The CDR3 nucleotides are TGTGCCAGCTGGGAGGGCAGCTCCTATAATTCACCCCTCCACTTT. Amino acids: CASWEGSSYNSPLHF.

This rearrangement joins TRBV6-5 to TRBJ2-7, with D tentatively TRBD1 (5 bases). This CDR3 region has 15 residues. V was trimmed by 2 bases and J by 3 bases, leaving 14 bases between them. Germline V gene sequence: CDR1 MNHEY, CDR2 SVGAGI. Written as DNA, the CDR3 is TGTGCCAGCAGTTACCGGACCCAGGGCTTCTACGAGCAGTACTTC. Translating it yields CASSYRTQGFYEQYF.

V usage is TRBV27 and J usage is TRBJ2-7, with TRBD1 matching over 9 bases. CDR3 length equals 16 residues. V dropped 5 bases and J dropped 2; count of bases not matched to a gene: 10. Germline assignment: CDR1 MNHEY and CDR2 SMNVEV (reference sequence). CDR3 nucleotide sequence: TGTGCCAGCAGTCCCACAGGGGGCCGTAATACCTACGAGCAGTACTTC. Its protein product is CASSPTGGRNTYEQYF.

On this clone itself: Compared with germline, one end of the junction differs, possibly owing to a read error. This sample also contains other DNA sequences that code for the same CDR3. The V and J genes are TRBV27 and TRBJ1-5, with D possibly matching TRBD1 (5 bases). The CDR3 is made up of 15 amino acids. Germline V lookup: CDR1 MNHEY, CDR2 SMNVEV (reference sequence). The CDR3 loop is CASSLWPGFNQPQHF. CDR3 DNA sequence: TGTGCCAGCAGTTTATGGCCAGGGTTCAATCAACCCCAGCATTTT.

The gene calls are TRBV10-3 and TRBJ2-3; 12 positions match TRBD2. Looked up from germline, CDR1 is ENHRY and CDR2 is SYGVKD. Trimming cost V 9 bases and J 2 bases; bases outside gene matches: 6. The CDR3 is 15 residues long. The CDR3 spells CAIGTSGSDTDTQYF. The CDR3 DNA follows: TGTGCCATTGGGACTAGCGGGTCTGACACAGATACGCAGTATTTT.

This clone was counted only a few times. The rearrangement joins TRBV30 to TRBJ2-3; the match to TRBD1 covers 7 bases. Unmatched junction bases numbered 5, after V lost 2 bases and J lost 3 bases. Germline V gives CDR1 GTSNPN, CDR2 SVGIG (reference sequence). The CDR3 runs 14 residues. The CDR3, as DNA: TGTGCCTGGAGTTCCCAGGGACAGACAGATACGCAGTATTTT. This encodes CAWSSQGQTDTQYF.

This chain links TRBV18 with TRBJ2-4; D may be TRBD2 (5 bases). With 3 bases removed from V and 7 bases from J, the gap between germline ends came to 10 bases. The V gene's germline CDR1 is KGHSH and CDR2 LQKENI. This CDR3 is 13 amino acids long. This chain's CDR3 is CASSPEVRNIQYF. The CDR3 DNA sequence: TGTGCCAGCTCACCGGAGGTTCGTAACATTCAGTACTTC.

This chain links TRBV28 with TRBJ1-1; D call uncertain. The CDR3 totals 11 residues. V was pared by 6 bases and J by 10 bases, with 12 bases between. The V gene's germline CDR1 is MDHEN and CDR2 SYDVKM. CDR3 bases: TGTGCCAGCAGGACGGAAAGAGGAGCTTTCTTT. This translates into CASRTERGAFF.

V and J are TRBV11-2 and TRBJ2-2, with 10 bases fitting TRBD2. The J segment lost 5 bases and the V segment lost 2 bases, leaving 11 bases of the junction unmatched. This CDR3 is built from 18 residues. Germline-derived CDR1 and CDR2 are SGHAT and FQNNGV. In DNA, the CDR3 is TGTGCCAGCAGCTTAACCTCACAGCCGGGACTAGCGACCGGGGAGCTGTTTTTT. It yields the protein CASSLTSQPGLATGELFF.

The chain recombines TRBV5-6 with TRBJ1-1; the D gene is possibly TRBD1 (5 bases). CDR1 and CDR2 (germline): SGHDT, YYEEEE. There are 14 residues in the CDR3. V lost 5 bases, J lost 2 bases, and 13 bases lay in between. This CDR3 reads CASRQVRDNTEAFF. The CDR3 region has the DNA TGTGCCAGCAGACAGGTGCGAGACAACACTGAAGCTTTCTTT.

This chain connects TRBV7-2 to TRBJ2-7; TRBD2 agrees at 7 bases. V gave up 1 base and J gave up 0 bases; unmatched junction bases: 9. Per the germline V gene, CDR1 is SGHTA and CDR2 is FQGNSA. The CDR3 contains 17 residues. CDR3 nucleotide sequence: TGTGCCAGCAGCTTAGGGGTAGCGGGCTTTCTCTCCTACGAGCAGTACTTC. Residues: CASSLGVAGFLSYEQYF.

The sample holds one count of this clone. CDR3 region: CASSPGLAGGKTQYF. Written as DNA, the CDR3 is TGTGCCAGCAGCCCGGGACTAGCGGGGGGAAAGACCCAGTACTTC. The chain joins TRBV7-2 to TRBJ2-5, with 15 bases matching TRBD2. V lost 5 bases, J lost 6 bases, and 4 bases stayed unmatched. Looked up from germline, CDR1 is SGHTA and CDR2 is FQGNSA. This CDR3 is 15 amino acids long. Variable domain in full (rest from reference TRBV7-2 and TRBJ2-5): GAGVSQSPSNKVTEKGKDVELRCDPISGHTALYWYRQSLGQGLEFLIYFQGNSAPDKSGLPSDRFSAERTGGSVSTLTIQRTQQEDSAVYLCASSPGLAGGKTQYFGPGTRLLVL.

The V and J genes are TRBV19 and TRBJ1-1; tentatively, D is TRBD1 (5 bases). The V end lost 7 bases, the J end lost 1 base, and 19 bases lay between the germline ends. Germline V gene data show CDR1 as LNHDA and CDR2 as SQIVND (reference sequence). The CDR3 extends over 16 amino acids. The DNA of the CDR3 is TGTGCCAGTATACCAGGGAAGGACATGCGGAACACTGAAGCTTTCTTT. It translates to CASIPGKDMRNTEAFF.

A single count supports this clone. The gene calls are TRBV10-3 and TRBJ1-2; 8 bases agree with TRBD1. Germline V CDR1 and CDR2: ENHRY, SYGVKD. This CDR3 has 16 residues. The junction had 17 bases not matched to a gene; V was cut back by 7 bases and J by 7 bases. As DNA, the CDR3 is TGTGCCATCAACAGGGGGGGGGCAGCGTCAATGGGTGGCTACACCTTC. Protein sequence: CAINRGGAASMGGYTF.

The rearrangement links TRBV13 to TRBJ1-2; 9 bases align to TRBD1. The V and J ends lost 3 bases and 5 bases, in that order; junction bases with no gene match: 4. Germline-derived CDR1 and CDR2 are PRHDT and FYEKMQ (reference sequence). This CDR3 has 14 residues. The CDR3 region is CASSFGTGTYGYTF. The CDR3 nucleotides are TGTGCCAGCAGCTTTGGGACAGGGACATATGGCTACACCTTC.

The V and J genes are TRBV11-2 and TRBJ2-1, with 8 positions matching TRBD2. This CDR3 has 19 amino acids. Germline V gene data show CDR1 as SGHAT and CDR2 as FQNNGV. Trimming removed 2 bases from V and 2 bases from J; junction bases left unmatched: 14. CDR3 sequence reads: CASSLSAGGLVWAYNEQFF. Here the CDR3 DNA reads TGTGCCAGCAGCTTATCGGCGGGGGGTCTAGTTTGGGCCTACAATGAGCAGTTCTTC.

This clone was detected only once. The genes are TRBV27 and TRBJ2-2; a possible D gene is TRBD2 (6 bases). The CDR3 extends over 15 amino acids. From germline, CDR1 is MNHEY and CDR2 SMNVEV (reference sequence). Trimming took off 6 bases at V and 6 bases at J, with 17 bases between the two ends. CDR3 protein: CASSRTSSGAGELFF. CDR3 coding DNA: TGTGCCAGCAGCCGAACTAGCTCTGGGGCCGGGGAGCTGTTTTTT.

The CDR3 bases are TGTGCCAGCAGTGACTATCTGCCACAGCTCTATGGCTACACCTTC. Translated, it gives CASSDYLPQLYGYTF. The chain has TRBV25-1 and TRBJ1-2, with D uncertain. Germline assignment: CDR1 MGHDK and CDR2 SYGVNS. Trimming left V 3 bases short and J 4 bases short, with 15 bases between. The CDR3 covers 15 residues.